This T cell receptor (beta chain) was observed in a study of OX40 agonist ivuxolimab in advanced cancers. For the study at large: Partial responses occurred in Three dose-escalation patients, one with hepatocellular carcinoma and two with cutaneous melanoma.

About this clone: Its antigen is as yet unknown.

Assay: immunoSEQ multiplex PCR; the TCRdb copy retains only in-frame clones and omits some. The table records around 67,000 clones, approximately 89% of them present only once. Study-level findings and limits: Blood T cells, both CD4+ and CD8+, expanded clonally by week 6 at 0.1 to 3.0 mg/kg. Among the lowest peripheral clonal expansion occurred in 0.1-3.0 mg/kg partial responders. Researchers report that CD8+ T cells had, on average, more expanded clones than CD4+.

The sample consisted of CD4+ or CD8+ T cells sorted from blood, taken in a trial of the OX40 agonist ivuxolimab. This TCR came from an adult with an advanced solid tumor such as melanoma, head and neck, liver or kidney cancer.

This CDR3 is CASSLEAGGVSTDTQYF. In nucleotides, the CDR3 is TGTGCCAGCAGTCTTGAAGCCGGGGGGGTAAGTACAGATACGCAGTATTTT. The V gene is TRBV27, the J gene TRBJ2-3, with 8 bases lining up with TRBD2. The length of the CDR3 is 17 residues. Germline V gene sequence: CDR1 MNHEY, CDR2 SMNVEV (reference sequence). Trimming at V came to 5 bases and at J to 3 bases, leaving 13 bases not matched to a gene.